This TCR beta chain was obtained from a study of blood T cell repertoires in COVID-19. Profiled with immunoSEQ multiplex PCR; TCRdb holds only in-frame clones, not every one. The sample carries approximately 89,000 clones, 85% to 90% recorded once. Germline CDR1 is MNHEY and CDR2 is SMNVEV (reference sequence). This CDR3 comprises 15 residues. V was clipped by 6 bases and J by 1 base; unmatched bases: 6. The receptor was derived from a woman between 65 and 79 years old with acute or convalescent COVID-19. Sequencing was carried out using peripheral blood. The V call is TRBV27, the J call TRBJ2-7, with 10 nucleotides matching TRBD1. CDR3 in DNA: TGTGCCAGCAGCCGGGGACAGGGGCCTTCCTACGAGCAGTACGTC. Translating it yields CASSRGQGPSYEQYV.